This TCR beta chain was captured in a study of shared T cell receptors in the human thymus. V was clipped by 4 bases and J by 5 bases; unmatched bases: 6. Germline loops: CDR1 SGHTA, CDR2 FQGNSA. There are 14 residues in the CDR3. The repertoire was sequenced with immunoSEQ multiplex PCR; TCRdb's copy has only in-frame clones and lacks some. In the table there are over 350,000 clones, approximately 95% of which are singletons. This receptor was taken from a human donor. The sample comprised thymocytes. This rearrangement joins TRBV7-2 to TRBJ2-5; TRBD1 matches at 8 bases. As DNA, the CDR3 is TGTGCCAGCAGCTCCCGACAGGGGTGGGAGACCCAGTACTTC. It translates to CASSSRQGWETQYF.